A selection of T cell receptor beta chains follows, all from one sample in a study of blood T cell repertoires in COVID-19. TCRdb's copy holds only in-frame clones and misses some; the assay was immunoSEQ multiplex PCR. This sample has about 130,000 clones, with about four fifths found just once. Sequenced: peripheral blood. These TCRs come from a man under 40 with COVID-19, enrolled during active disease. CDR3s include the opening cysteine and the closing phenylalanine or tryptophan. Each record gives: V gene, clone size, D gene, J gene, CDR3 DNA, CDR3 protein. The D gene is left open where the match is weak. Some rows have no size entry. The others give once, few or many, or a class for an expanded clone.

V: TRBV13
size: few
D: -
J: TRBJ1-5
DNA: TGTGCCAGCAGCCCCTATGCGGCCCTCGGTCAGCCCCAGCATTTT
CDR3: CASSPYAALGQPQHF

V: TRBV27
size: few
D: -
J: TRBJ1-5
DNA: TGTGCCAGCAGTTTATCTTCCCGACTGCCAAATCAGCCCCAGCATTTT
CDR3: CASSLSSRLPNQPQHF

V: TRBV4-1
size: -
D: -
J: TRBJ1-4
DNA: TGCGCCAGCAGCCCAGGGTCTAATGAAAAACTGTTTTTT
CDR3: CASSPGSNEKLFF

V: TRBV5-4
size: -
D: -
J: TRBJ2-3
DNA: TGTGCCAGCAGGTCTAGCACAGATACGCAGTATTTT
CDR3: CASRSSTDTQYF

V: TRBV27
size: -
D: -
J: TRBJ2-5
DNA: TGTGCCAGCAGTTTGGGCAGCCAAGAGACCCAGTACTTC
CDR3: CASSLGSQETQYF

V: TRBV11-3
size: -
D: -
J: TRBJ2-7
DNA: TGTGCCAGCAGCTTAGATGGCGGGGGCGGGTACGAGCAGTACTTC
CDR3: CASSLDGGGGYEQYF

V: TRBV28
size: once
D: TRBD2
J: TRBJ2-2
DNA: TGTGCCAGCAGAGGAATAGCGGGAGGGACCACCGGGGAGCTGTTTTTT
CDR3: CASRGIAGGTTGELFF

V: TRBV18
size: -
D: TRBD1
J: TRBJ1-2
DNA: TGTGCCAGCTCACCGGAGGCAGGGGGTCCCTATGGCTACACCTTC
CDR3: CASSPEAGGPYGYTF

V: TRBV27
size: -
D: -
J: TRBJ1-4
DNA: TGTGCCAGCAGTTTAAGGGGGGGGGCAACTAATGAAAAACTGTTTTTT
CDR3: CASSLRGGATNEKLFF

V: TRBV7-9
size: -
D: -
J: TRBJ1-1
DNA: TGTGCCAGCACCTCCTCGGCGGTGAGGACTGAAGCTTTCTTT
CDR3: CASTSSAVRTEAFF

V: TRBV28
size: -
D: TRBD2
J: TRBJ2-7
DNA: TGTGCCAGCAGTTTTGTTAGCGGGAGTTACGAGCAGTACTTC
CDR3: CASSFVSGSYEQYF

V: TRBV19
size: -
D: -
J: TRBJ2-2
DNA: TGTGCCAGTAGTACTTACAGGGAAGCCGGGGAGCTGTTTTTT
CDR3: CASSTYREAGELFF

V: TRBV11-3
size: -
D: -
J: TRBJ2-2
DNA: TGTGCCAGCACCCGAGTCACAGGGAACACCGGGGAGCTGTTTTTT
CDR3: CASTRVTGNTGELFF

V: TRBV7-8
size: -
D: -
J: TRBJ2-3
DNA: TGTGCCAGCAGCCACCGTACTGGTACGCAGTATTTT
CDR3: CASSHRTGTQYF

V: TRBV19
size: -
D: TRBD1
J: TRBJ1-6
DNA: TGTGCCAGTAGTACGACAGGGGGCGGTTCACCCCTCCACTTT
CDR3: CASSTTGGGSPLHF

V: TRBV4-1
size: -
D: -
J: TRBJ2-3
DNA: TGCGCCAGCAGCCAGCGGTTAAACGCCGGGAGCCCGCTTAGCACAGATACGCAGTATTTT
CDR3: CASSQRLNAGSPLSTDTQYF

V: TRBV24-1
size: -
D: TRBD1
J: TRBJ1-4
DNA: TGTGCCACCAGTGATGCCGAGGACAGGGGGGAAAAACTGTTTTTT
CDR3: CATSDAEDRGEKLFF

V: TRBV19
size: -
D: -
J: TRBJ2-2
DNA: TGTGCCAGTAATCCCCTCGACAGGTTCAACACCGGGGAGCTGTTTTTT
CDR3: CASNPLDRFNTGELFF

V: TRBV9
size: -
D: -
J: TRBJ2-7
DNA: TGTGCCAGCAGCGTAGGCGAGGGTTACGAGCAGTACTTC
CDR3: CASSVGEGYEQYF

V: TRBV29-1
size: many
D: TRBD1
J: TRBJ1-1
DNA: TGCAGCGTTCCTTACCGCCAAGACAGGGGGCCCACTGAAGCTTTCTTT
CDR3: CSVPYRQDRGPTEAFF

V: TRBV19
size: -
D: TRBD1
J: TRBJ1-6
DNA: TGTGCCAGTAAAGACAGGGTAATAGAAATAAGTTATTCACCCCTCCACTTT
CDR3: CASKDRVIEISYSPLHF

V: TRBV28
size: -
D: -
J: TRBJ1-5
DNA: TGTGCCAGCAGTTCGGGAAGTTGGCGCAATCAGCCCCAGCATTTT
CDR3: CASSSGSWRNQPQHF

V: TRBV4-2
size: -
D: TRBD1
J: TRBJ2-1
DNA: TGTGCCAGCAGCCCCGGGACAGGGCGGTATGAGCAGTTCTTC
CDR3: CASSPGTGRYEQFF

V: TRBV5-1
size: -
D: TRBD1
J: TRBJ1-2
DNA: TGCGCCAGCAGCTTGGACAGGGGGGCCTATGGCTACACCTTC
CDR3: CASSLDRGAYGYTF

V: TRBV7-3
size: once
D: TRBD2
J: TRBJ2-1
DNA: TGTGCCAGCAGCCCTCTAGCGGGAGGGCCCGGCCCCTACAATGAGCAGTTCTTC
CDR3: CASSPLAGGPGPYNEQFF

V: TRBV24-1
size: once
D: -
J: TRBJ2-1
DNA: TGTGCCACCAGCCTAGGGTGGACATACAACAATGAGCAGTTCTTC
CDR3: CATSLGWTYNNEQFF

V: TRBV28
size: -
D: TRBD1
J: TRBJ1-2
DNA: TGTGCCAGCAGTTTGCAGTACAGGGGGAGAGGCTACACCTTC
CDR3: CASSLQYRGRGYTF

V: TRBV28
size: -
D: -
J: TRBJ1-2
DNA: TGTGCCAGCAGTCCTCGTTCTGGGGCAGTCTATGGCTACACCTTC
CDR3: CASSPRSGAVYGYTF

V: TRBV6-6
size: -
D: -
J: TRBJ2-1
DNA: TGTGCCAGCAGTTTGGGGGGGGGCCGAAATGAGCAGTTCTTC
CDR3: CASSLGGGRNEQFF

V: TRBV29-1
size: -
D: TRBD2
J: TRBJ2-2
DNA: TGCAGCGTTTCCGGGACTAGCGGGACCGGGGAGCTGTTTTTT
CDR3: CSVSGTSGTGELFF

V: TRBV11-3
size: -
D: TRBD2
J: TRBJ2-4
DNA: TGTGCCAGCAGGTCTAGCGGGAGTGACATTCAGTACTTC
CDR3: CASRSSGSDIQYF

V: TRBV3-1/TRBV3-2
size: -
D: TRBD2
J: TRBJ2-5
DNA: TGTGCCAGCAGCCAAGAGGGGGGGTGGGACCAAGAGACCCAGTACTTC
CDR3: CASSQEGGWDQETQYF

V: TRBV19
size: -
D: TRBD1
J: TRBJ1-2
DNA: TGTGCCAGTAGTCCCGACAGGGGTTCAGGATTTTATGGCTACACCTTC
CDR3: CASSPDRGSGFYGYTF

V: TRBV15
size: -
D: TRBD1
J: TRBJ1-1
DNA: TGTGCCACCAGCAGAGATCTGGGGACAGGGATCACTGAAGCTTTCTTT
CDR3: CATSRDLGTGITEAFF

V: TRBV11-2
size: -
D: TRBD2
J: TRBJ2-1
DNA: TGTGCCAGCAGCTTAATGCTAGCGGGGCCCTACAATGAGCAGTTCTTC
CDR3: CASSLMLAGPYNEQFF

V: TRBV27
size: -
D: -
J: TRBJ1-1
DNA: TGTGCCAGCAGGTCAGTGAACACTGAAGCTTTCTTT
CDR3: CASRSVNTEAFF

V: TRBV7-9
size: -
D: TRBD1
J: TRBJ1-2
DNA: TGTGCCAGCAGCCTGGACAGGGATTCGGTGTATGGCTACACCTTC
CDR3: CASSLDRDSVYGYTF

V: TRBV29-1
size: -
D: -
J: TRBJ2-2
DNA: TGCAGCGTTAATTCGGGTCCGTCAAGCGGGGAGCTGTTTTTT
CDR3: CSVNSGPSSGELFF

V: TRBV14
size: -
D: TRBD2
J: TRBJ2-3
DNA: TGTGCCAGCAGTTACGGGGGGACAGATACGCAGTATTTT
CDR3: CASSYGGTDTQYF

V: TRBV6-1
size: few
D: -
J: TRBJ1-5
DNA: TGTGCCAGCAGTGAGGGGGCAGGGCACCAGCCCCAGCATTTT
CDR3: CASSEGAGHQPQHF

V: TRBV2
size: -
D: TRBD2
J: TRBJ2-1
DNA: TGTGCCAGCAGTGAATCCTTGCCTAGCGGGGGCAACAATGAGCAGTTCTTC
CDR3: CASSESLPSGGNNEQFF

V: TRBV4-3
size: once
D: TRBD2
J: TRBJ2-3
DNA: TGCGCCAGCAGCCAAGGCGACGGCCTAGGCGGGGGGAGGGCAGATACGCAGTATTTT
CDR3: CASSQGDGLGGGRADTQYF

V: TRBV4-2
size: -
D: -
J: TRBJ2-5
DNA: TGTGCCAGCAGCCAAGACTTGGGGCAGTGGGAGACCCAGTACTTC
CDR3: CASSQDLGQWETQYF

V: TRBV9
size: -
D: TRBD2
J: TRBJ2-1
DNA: TGTGCCAGCAGCGTAGTCGGGGGAGGGTGGAATGAGCAGTTCTTC
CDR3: CASSVVGGGWNEQFF

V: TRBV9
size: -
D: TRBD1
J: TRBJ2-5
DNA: TGTGCCAGCAGCGTAGGAACAGGGGGCATCCAAGAGACCCAGTACTTC
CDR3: CASSVGTGGIQETQYF

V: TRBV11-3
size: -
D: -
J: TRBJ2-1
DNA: TGTGCCAGCAGCTTAGACAGGGGACGGTGGTCCTACAATGAGCAGTTCTTC
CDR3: CASSLDRGRWSYNEQFF

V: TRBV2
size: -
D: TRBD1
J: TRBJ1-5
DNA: TGTGCCAGCAGGGGGACAGGGGCTATTGGCAATCAGCCCCAGCATTTT
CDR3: CASRGTGAIGNQPQHF

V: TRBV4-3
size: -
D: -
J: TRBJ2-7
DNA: TGCGCCAGCAGCCAAGATCTGGGGGGGCGGGAGCAGTACTTC
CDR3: CASSQDLGGREQYF

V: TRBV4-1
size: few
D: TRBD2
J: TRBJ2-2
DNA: TGCGCCAGCAGCCAAGTGCCTAGCGGGAACACCGGGGAGCTGTTTTTT
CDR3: CASSQVPSGNTGELFF

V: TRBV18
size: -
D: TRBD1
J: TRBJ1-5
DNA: TGTGCCAGCTCACCAGGGACAGGGGAAAGTCAGCCCCAGCATTTT
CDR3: CASSPGTGESQPQHF

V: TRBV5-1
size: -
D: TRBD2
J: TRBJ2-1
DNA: TGCGCCAGCAAAGACCCCGGGACTAGCGGGAGCGGGATGCCCAATGAGCAGTTCTTC
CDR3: CASKDPGTSGSGMPNEQFF

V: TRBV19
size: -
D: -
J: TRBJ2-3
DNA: TGTGCCAGTAGTATGGGGCAGTACGGGTCCACCGTCCCGCAGTATTTT
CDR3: CASSMGQYGSTVPQYF

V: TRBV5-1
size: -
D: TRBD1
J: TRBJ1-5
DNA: TGCGCCAGCAGCCAGGGACAGGGGGACAATCAGCCCCAGCATTTT
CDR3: CASSQGQGDNQPQHF

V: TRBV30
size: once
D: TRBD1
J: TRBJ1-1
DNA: TGTGCCTGGAGTCCGGGACAGGGGCTGAACACTGAAGCTTTCTTT
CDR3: CAWSPGQGLNTEAFF

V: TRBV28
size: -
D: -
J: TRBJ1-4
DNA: TGTGCCAGCAGCTGGGGGGAAGAAAAACTGTTTTTT
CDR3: CASSWGEEKLFF

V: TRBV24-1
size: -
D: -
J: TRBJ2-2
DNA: TGTGCCACCAGCCGTGCGGGAAACACCGGGGAGCTGTTTTTT
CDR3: CATSRAGNTGELFF

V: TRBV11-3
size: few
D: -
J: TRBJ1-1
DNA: TGTGCCAGCAGCTTAAGGGCAAGGGGGAACACTGAAGCTTTCTTT
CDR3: CASSLRARGNTEAFF

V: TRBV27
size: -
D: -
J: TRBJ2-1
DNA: TGTGCCAGCAGTCTAGTTGGGGGAGGTTACAATGAGCAGTTCTTC
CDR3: CASSLVGGGYNEQFF